The 8 T cell receptor beta chains presented below share a single source sample, sequenced in a study of regulatory T cells in long-lasting Graves disease. iRepertoire HTBI primers and Arm-PCR of CDR3 regions built TCR beta libraries. From the multiplex PCR reads, TCRdb called clonotypes with MiXCR, one entry per CDR3 protein. The profile shows 350,000 to 400,000 distinct CDR3 sequences, 15% to 19% of them singletons. Specified time point: newly diagnosed GD, antithyroid drugs for less than 3 months. The TCR library was made from RNA that had been extracted from PBMCs in TRIzol. The sequenced sample was peripheral blood mononuclear cells (PBMCs), obtained at new diagnosis, from a patient treated with antithyroid drugs. These receptors were obtained from a female donor with Graves disease.

This clonotype was observed at least ten times. This sequence joins TRBV2 and TRBJ1-6; D remains unclear. With 4 bases removed from V and 0 bases from J, the gap between germline ends came to 10 bases. There are 16 residues in the CDR3. Germline V CDR1 and CDR2: SNHLY, FYNNEI. CDR3 coding DNA: TGTGCCAGCAGTGCTCAGCGAAGCTCCTATAATTCACCCCTCCACTTT. Amino acid sequence: CASSAQRSSYNSPLHF.

This sequence joins TRBV7-2 and TRBJ2-7, with D possibly called TRBD1 or TRBD2 (5 bases each). Trimming took off 7 bases at V and 7 bases at J, with 26 bases between the two ends. This CDR3 has 16 residues. CDR1 SGHTA and CDR2 FQGNSA come from the germline V gene. In nucleotides, the CDR3 is TGTGCCAGCACCAATCCAGGGAGCCTAGATTTAGGGGAGCAGTACTTC. This gives the protein CASTNPGSLDLGEQYF.

The chain joins TRBV29-1 to TRBJ2-5; D might be TRBD1 or TRBD2, each matching 5 bases. V was cut by 4 bases and J by 7 bases, with 10 bases left in between. Per germline, CDR1 SQVTM and CDR2 ANQGSEA. The CDR3 extends over 11 amino acids. The DNA for the CDR3 is TGCAGCGTTGGGGGGACGGGGACCCAGTACTTC. It translates to CSVGGTGTQYF.

The CDR3, as DNA: TGTGCCAGCAGCCAGAGGGGACGTGGGGGTTACGAGCAGTACTTC. Translated: CASSQRGRGGYEQYF. This rearrangement joins TRBV27 to TRBJ2-7, with D perhaps assigned TRBD1 or TRBD2 (5 bases each). The CDR3 extends over 15 amino acids. Germline V CDR1 and CDR2: MNHEY, SMNVEV (reference sequence). V was shortened by 6 bases and J by 4 bases, with 19 bases between the two germline ends.

The sample holds many counts of this clonotype. The V gene is TRBV29-1, the J gene TRBJ2-1; 7 nucleotides line up with TRBD2. Germline values: CDR1 SQVTM, CDR2 ANQGSEA. The CDR3 is made up of 13 amino acids. With V trimmed by 2 bases and J by 6 bases, 4 bases remained unmatched. The CDR3 sequence: CSVENPGGNEQFF. Here the CDR3 DNA reads TGCAGCGTTGAAAACCCGGGGGGCAATGAGCAGTTCTTC.

The sample holds a few counts of this clonotype. This chain uses TRBV6-5 with TRBJ2-7; perhaps TRBD2 as D (6 bases). Between the trimmed V and J ends, which lost 2 bases and 2 bases, there was a span of 13 bases. The CDR3 length is 15 residues. CDR1 MNHEY and CDR2 SVGAGI come from the germline V gene. The CDR3 loop is CASSYGRRFPYEQYF. In nucleotides, the CDR3 is TGTGCCAGCAGTTACGGGAGGAGGTTCCCCTACGAGCAGTACTTC.

The chain joins TRBV18 to TRBJ2-7, with 10 bases matching TRBD1. CDR1 and CDR2 (germline): KGHSH, LQKENI. The V segment lost 1 base and the J segment 3 bases; nucleotides outside the gene matches: 6. This CDR3 has 16 amino acids. For the CDR3, the DNA is TGTGCCAGCTCACCACGTGAGACAGGGGGCTTCTACGAGCAGTACTTC. This translates into CASSPRETGGFYEQYF. The full variable domain, completed using reference TRBV18 and TRBJ2-7, is NAGVMQNPRHLVRRRGQEARLRCSPMKGHSHVYWYRQLPEEGLKFMVYLQKENIIDESGMPKERFSAEFPKEGPSILRIQQVVRGDSAAYFCASSPRETGGFYEQYFGPGTRLTVT.

The chain carries TRBV3-1 and TRBJ1-1; 7 bases fit TRBD1. This CDR3 is built from 16 residues. The V gene's germline CDR1 is LGHDT and CDR2 YNNKEL (reference sequence). Trimming cost V 4 bases and J 3 bases; bases outside gene matches: 11. The CDR3 protein is CASSPSPGQGDTEAFF. CDR3 nucleotide sequence: TGTGCCAGCAGCCCATCTCCGGGGCAGGGGGACACTGAAGCTTTCTTT.